The 5 T cell receptor beta chains given below trace back to one sample, sequenced in a study of type 1 regulatory T cells. TCRdb re-called the reads through MiXCR, storing one row per CDR3 protein. The data show some 18,000 distinct CDR3 sequences, 10% seen once. The sequenced material came from CD4+ T cells, either the whole sample or a sorted fraction (not recorded which). Every receptor here comes from a human donor in good health.

The table lists this clonotype with many counts. The J gene is TRBJ2-3, the V gene TRBV7-2; D is uncertain. The CDR3 contains 15 residues. V lost 2 bases, J lost 5 bases, and 14 bases lay in between. In germline, CDR1 is SGHTA, CDR2 FQGNSA. DNA for the CDR3: TGTGCCAGCAGCTTAAAACGACTTTCCGGAGATACGCAGTATTTT. This gives the protein CASSLKRLSGDTQYF.

In its sample, this clonotype was seen many times. The CDR3 region has the DNA TGCAGTGCGGTAGCGGGAGGGCCTAGGAATGAGCAGTTCTTC. It is translated as CSAVAGGPRNEQFF. The rearrangement links TRBV20-1 to TRBJ2-1; 11 nucleotides align to TRBD2. Germline CDR1 and CDR2: DFQATT and SNEGSKA (reference sequence). The V segment lost 6 bases and the J segment 7 bases; nucleotides outside the gene matches: 8. The CDR3 totals 14 residues.

This clonotype was seen a few times. The rearrangement links TRBV3-1 to TRBJ2-1, with D unclear. The germline V and J ends were trimmed by 0 bases and 7 bases, with 4 bases remaining between them. Germline-derived CDR1 and CDR2 are LGHDT and YNNKEL (reference sequence). The CDR3 consists of 12 residues. CDR3 nucleotides: TGTGCCAGCAGCCAAGAATGGAATGAGCAGTTCTTC. Translating gives CASSQEWNEQFF.

This clonotype was seen at least ten times. The chain links TRBV30 to TRBJ2-1, with D hard to call. Deletions cut 0 bases from V and 7 bases from J, with 10 bases between. The V gene's germline CDR1 is GTSNPN and CDR2 SVGIG (reference sequence). The CDR3 sequence is 13 residues long. The CDR3 protein is CAWSVLLQNEQFF. The CDR3 DNA reads TGTGCCTGGAGTGTACTCCTCCAGAATGAGCAGTTCTTC.

This clonotype was observed a few times. The gene calls are TRBV20-1 and TRBJ2-4; a weak D match, TRBD1 (6 bases). Trimming shortened V by 6 bases and J by 9 bases, and 21 bases separated the two germline ends. The CDR3 consists of 14 residues. Germline V gene lookup returns CDR1 DFQATT and CDR2 SNEGSKA (reference sequence). The CDR3 DNA sequence: TGCAGTGCCGAGGGCGGACAGAGAACCACCATTCAGTACTTC. Translating gives CSAEGGQRTTIQYF.